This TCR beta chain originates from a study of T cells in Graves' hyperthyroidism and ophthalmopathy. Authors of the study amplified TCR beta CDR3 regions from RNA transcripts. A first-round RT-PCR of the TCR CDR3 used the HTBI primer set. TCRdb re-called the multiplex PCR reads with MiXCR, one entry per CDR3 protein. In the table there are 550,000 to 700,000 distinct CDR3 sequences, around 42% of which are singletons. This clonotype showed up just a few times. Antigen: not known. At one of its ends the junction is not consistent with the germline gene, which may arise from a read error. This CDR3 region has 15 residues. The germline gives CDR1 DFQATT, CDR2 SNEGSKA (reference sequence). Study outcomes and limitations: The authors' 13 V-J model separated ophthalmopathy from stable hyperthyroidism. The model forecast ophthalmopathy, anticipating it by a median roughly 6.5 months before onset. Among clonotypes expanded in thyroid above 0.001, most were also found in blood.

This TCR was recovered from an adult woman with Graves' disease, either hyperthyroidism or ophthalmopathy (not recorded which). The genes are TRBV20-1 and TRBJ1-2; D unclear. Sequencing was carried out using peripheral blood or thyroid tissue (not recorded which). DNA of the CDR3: TGCAGTGCCAGAGGAGGGAGTGGAGCTAACTATGGCTACACCTTC. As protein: CSARGGSGANYGYTF.